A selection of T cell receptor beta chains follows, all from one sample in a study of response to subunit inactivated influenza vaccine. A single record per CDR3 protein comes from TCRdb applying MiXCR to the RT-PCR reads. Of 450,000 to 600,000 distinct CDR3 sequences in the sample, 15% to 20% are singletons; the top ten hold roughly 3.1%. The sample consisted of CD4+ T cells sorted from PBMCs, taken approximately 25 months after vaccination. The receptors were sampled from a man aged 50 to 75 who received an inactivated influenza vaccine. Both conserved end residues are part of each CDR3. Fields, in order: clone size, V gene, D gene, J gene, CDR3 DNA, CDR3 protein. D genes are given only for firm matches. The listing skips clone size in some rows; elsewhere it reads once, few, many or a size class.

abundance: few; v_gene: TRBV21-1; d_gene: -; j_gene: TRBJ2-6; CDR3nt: TGTGCCAGCAGAAAACAGAGCCCTCGGACAGAAACCCGTTCTGGGGCCAACGTCCTGACTTTC; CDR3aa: CASRKQSPRTETRSGANVLTF
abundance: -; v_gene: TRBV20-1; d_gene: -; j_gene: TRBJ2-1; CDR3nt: TGCAGTGCCTACCACGAGGTTAACAATGAGCAGTTCTTC; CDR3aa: CSAYHEVNNEQFF
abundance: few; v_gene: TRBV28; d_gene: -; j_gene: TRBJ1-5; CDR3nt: TGTGCCAGCAGAGCTTCCGGGACGCCGGCTTCTAGCAATCAGCCCCAGCATTTT; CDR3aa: CASRASGTPASSNQPQHF
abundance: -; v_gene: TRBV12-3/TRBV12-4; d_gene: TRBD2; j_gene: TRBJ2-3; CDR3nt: TGTGCCAGCAGTTTAGGGACTAGCGGGGGGGCTGGAGATACGCAGTATTTT; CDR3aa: CASSLGTSGGAGDTQYF
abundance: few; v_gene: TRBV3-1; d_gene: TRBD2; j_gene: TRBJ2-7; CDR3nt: TGTGCCAGCAGCCAAGGGACTAGCGGGAGGGCCGTGGACGAGCAGTACTTC; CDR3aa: CASSQGTSGRAVDEQYF
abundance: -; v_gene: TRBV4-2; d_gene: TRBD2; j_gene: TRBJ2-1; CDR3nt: TGTGCCAGCAGCCAAGTGTGGACTAGCGGGGGGAGCTCCTACAATGAGCAGTTCTTC; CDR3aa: CASSQVWTSGGSSYNEQFF
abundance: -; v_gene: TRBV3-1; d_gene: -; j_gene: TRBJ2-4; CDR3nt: TGTGCCAGCAAGGACAACGGTATTCTAGCCAAAAACATTCAGTACTTC; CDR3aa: CASKDNGILAKNIQYF
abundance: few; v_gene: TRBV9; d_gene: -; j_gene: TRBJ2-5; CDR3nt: TGTGCCAGCAGCGCCCAGGGAAGGTACCAAGAGACCCAGTACTTC; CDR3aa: CASSAQGRYQETQYF
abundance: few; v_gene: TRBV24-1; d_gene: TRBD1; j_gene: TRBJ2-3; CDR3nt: TGTGCCACCAGTGATCCACCAGGGGGTTGGCGAGATACGCAGTATTTT; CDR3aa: CATSDPPGGWRDTQYF
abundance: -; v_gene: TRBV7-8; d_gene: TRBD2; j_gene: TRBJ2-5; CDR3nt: TGTGCCAGCAGCTTAGGAGGATTTAGCGGGAGAGAGGAGACCCAGTACTTC; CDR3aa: CASSLGGFSGREETQYF
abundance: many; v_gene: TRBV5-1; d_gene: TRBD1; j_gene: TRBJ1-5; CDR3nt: TGCGCCAGCAGCAAGGGGACAGGGCTCAATCAGCCCCAGCATTTT; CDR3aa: CASSKGTGLNQPQHF
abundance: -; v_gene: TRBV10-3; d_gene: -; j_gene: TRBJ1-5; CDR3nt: TGTGCCATCAGACAGGGATTCAATCAGCCCCAGCATTTT; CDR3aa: CAIRQGFNQPQHF
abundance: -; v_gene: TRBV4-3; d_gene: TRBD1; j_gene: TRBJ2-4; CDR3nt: TGCGCCAGCAGCCGACGATATCAGACAGGGAACGAAAACATTCAGTACTTC; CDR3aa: CASSRRYQTGNENIQYF
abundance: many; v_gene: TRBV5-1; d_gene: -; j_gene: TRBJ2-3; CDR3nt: TGCGCCAGCAGCATCACAGATACGCAGTATTTT; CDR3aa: CASSITDTQYF
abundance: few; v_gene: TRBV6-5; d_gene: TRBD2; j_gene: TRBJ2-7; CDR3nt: TGTGCCAGCAGTTACCCCTCCGGGACTAGCGGGAGGAGCGAGCAGTACTTC; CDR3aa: CASSYPSGTSGRSEQYF
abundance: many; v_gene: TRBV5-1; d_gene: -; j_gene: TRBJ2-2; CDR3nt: TGTGCCAGCAGTTTAGGGGGGACGGCGAACACCGGGGAGCTGTTTTTT; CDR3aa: CASSLGGTANTGELFF
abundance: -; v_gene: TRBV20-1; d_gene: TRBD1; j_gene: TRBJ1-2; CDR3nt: TGCAGTGCTAGGGCCCTGACAGGGAACTATGGCTACACCTTC; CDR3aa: CSARALTGNYGYTF
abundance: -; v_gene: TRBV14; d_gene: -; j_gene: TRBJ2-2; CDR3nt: TGTGCCAGCGGGGGTTCATCCGGGGAGCTGTTTTTT; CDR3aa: CASGGSSGELFF
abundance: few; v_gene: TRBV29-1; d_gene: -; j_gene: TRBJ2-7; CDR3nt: TGCAGCGTTGTTGACAACTCCTACGAGCAGTACTTC; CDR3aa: CSVVDNSYEQYF
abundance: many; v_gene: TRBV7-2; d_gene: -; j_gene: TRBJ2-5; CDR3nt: TGTGCCAGCAGCTTAGTCCCTTATGGGGGCCAAGAGACCCAGTACTTC; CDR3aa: CASSLVPYGGQETQYF
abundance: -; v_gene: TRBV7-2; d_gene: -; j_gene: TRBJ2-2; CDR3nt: TGTGCCAGCAGCTCGCGCCAGAACACCGGGGAGCTGTTTTTT; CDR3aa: CASSSRQNTGELFF
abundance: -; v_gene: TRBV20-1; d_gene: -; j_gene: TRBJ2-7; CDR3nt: TGCAGTGCTAGAGATCGGGGACGCACCTACGAGCAGTACTTC; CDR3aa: CSARDRGRTYEQYF
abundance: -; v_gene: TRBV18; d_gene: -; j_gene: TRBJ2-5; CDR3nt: TGTGCCAGCTCACCAAGGGATCGACCACTGGCCCAAGAGACCCAGTACTTC; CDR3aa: CASSPRDRPLAQETQYF
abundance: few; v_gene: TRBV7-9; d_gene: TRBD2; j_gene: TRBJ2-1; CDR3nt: TGTGCCAGCAGCTTAGAAGCGGGGGGGCGGTATGAGCAGTTCTTC; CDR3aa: CASSLEAGGRYEQFF
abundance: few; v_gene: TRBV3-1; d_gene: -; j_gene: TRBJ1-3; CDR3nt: TGTGCCAGCAGCCAGGGGGCAGGGGGAAACACCATATATTTT; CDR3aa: CASSQGAGGNTIYF
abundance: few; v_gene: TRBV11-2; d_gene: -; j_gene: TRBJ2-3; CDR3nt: TGTGCCAGCAGCCTATCATTGAAGGATACGCAGTATTTT; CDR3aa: CASSLSLKDTQYF
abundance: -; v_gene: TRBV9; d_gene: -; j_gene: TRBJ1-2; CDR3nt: TGTGCCAGCAGCGAGGGAATGGTGGGGGGCTACACCTTC; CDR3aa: CASSEGMVGGYTF
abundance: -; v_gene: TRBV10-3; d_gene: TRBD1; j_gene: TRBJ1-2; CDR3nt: TGTGCCATCAGGATGACAGGGGCGAACTATGGCTACACCTTC; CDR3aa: CAIRMTGANYGYTF
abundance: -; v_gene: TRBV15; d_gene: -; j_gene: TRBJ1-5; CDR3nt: TGTGCCACCAGCAGAGTGGATCAGCCCCAGCATTTT; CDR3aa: CATSRVDQPQHF
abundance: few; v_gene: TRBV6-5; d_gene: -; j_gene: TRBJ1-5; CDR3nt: TGTGCCAGCAGAAGATTGGGTCAGCCCCAGCATTTT; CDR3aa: CASRRLGQPQHF
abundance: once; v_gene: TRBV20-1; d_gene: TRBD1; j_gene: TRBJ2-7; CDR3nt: TGCAGTGCTAATTCCCCCGGGACAGGGGCGTCCTACGAGCAGTACTTC; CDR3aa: CSANSPGTGASYEQYF
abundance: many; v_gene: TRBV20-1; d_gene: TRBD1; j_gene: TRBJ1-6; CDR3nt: TGCAGTGCTAGTATAAATTCCGGGACAGATTATCCCTATAATTCACCCCTCCACTTT; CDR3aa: CSASINSGTDYPYNSPLHF
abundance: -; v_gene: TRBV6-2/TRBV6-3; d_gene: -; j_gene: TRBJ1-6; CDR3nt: TGTGCCAGCAGTTACGGAGACCGATCGTATTCACCCCTCCACTTT; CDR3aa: CASSYGDRSYSPLHF
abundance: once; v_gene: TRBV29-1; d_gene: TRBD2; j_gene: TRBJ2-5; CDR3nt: TGCAGCGTGCGCCGGGAGGGAGGAGAGACCCAGTACTTC; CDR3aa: CSVRREGGETQYF
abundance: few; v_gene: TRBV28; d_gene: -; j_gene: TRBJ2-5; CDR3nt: TGTGCCAGCAGTTTGGTTAGCAGGGAGACCCAGTACTTC; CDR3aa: CASSLVSRETQYF
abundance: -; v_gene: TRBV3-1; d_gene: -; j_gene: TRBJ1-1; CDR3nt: TGTGCCAGCAGCCGGGGGCTTAGGGGAACTGAAGCTTTCTTT; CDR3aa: CASSRGLRGTEAFF
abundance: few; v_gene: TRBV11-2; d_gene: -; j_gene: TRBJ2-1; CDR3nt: TGTGCCAGCAGCTTACGTCCAGGGGTGGATGAGCAGTTCTTC; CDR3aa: CASSLRPGVDEQFF
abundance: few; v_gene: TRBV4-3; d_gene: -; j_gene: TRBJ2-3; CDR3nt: TGCGCCAGCAGCCCCCAGCCTAGGGGCGAGGATACGCAGTATTTT; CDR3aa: CASSPQPRGEDTQYF
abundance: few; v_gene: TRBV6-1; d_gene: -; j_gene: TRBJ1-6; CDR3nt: TGTGCCAGCAGTGATTCAAATTCGGCCTCACCCCTCCACTTT; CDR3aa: CASSDSNSASPLHF
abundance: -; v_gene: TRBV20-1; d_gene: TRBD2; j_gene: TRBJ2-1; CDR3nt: TGCAGTGCCACCCTGCCCCAGCGGGGGGGCTTAAATGAGCAGTTCTTC; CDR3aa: CSATLPQRGGLNEQFF
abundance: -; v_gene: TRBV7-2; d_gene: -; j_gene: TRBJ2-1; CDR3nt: TGTGCCAGCAGCTTGAGAGGGCCTCCGAGCAATGAGCAGTTCTTC; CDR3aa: CASSLRGPPSNEQFF
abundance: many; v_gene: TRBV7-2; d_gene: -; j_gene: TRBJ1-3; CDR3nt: TGTGCCAGCAGCTTAGAGTTCGGAAACACCATATATTTT; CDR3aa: CASSLEFGNTIYF
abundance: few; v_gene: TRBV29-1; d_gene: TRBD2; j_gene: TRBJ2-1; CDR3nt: TGCAGCGTTGGGGGACTAGCGGGGGGCGGCTCCTACAATGAGCAGTTCTTC; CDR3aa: CSVGGLAGGGSYNEQFF
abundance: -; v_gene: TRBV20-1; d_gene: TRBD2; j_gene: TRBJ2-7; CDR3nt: TGCAGTGCAACCAGACTAGCGGGGGGGGGCAACAAGCAGTACTTC; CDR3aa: CSATRLAGGGNKQYF
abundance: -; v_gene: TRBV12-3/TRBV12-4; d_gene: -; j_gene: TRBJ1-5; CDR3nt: TGTGCCAGCAGTGCTGGACAGAATCAGCCCCAGCATTTT; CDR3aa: CASSAGQNQPQHF
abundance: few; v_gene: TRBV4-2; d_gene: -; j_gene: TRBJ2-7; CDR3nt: TGTGCCAGCAGCCAACCTATGGGGATCGGGCAGTACTTC; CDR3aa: CASSQPMGIGQYF
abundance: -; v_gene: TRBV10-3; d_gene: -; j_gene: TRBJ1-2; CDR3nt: TGTGCCATCAGTGAAAGGGACGGACTCAACTATGGCTACACCTTC; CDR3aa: CAISERDGLNYGYTF
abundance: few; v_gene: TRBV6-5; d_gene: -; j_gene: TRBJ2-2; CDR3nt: TGTGCCAGCAGTTACCCGGGACTGAGGACCGGGGAGCTGTTTTTT; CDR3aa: CASSYPGLRTGELFF
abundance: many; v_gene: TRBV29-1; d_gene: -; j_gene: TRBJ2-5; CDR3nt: TGCAGCGTTGAAGATCTCAAGGGGTACCAAGAGACCCAGTACTTC; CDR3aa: CSVEDLKGYQETQYF
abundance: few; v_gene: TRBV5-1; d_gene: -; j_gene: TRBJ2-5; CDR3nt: TGCGCCAGCAGCTCGGGAAAGTCTTCCCGGCAAGAGACCCAGTACTTC; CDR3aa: CASSSGKSSRQETQYF
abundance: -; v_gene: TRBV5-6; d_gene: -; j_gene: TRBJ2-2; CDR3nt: TGTGCCAGCAGCTTTGTGGGGGAGAACACCGGGGAGCTGTTTTTT; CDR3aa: CASSFVGENTGELFF
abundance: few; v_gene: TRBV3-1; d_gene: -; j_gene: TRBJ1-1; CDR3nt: TGTGCCAGCCAAGCCCGGGGGGGGACTGAAGCTTTCTTT; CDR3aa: CASQARGGTEAFF
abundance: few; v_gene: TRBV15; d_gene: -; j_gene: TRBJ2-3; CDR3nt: TGTGCCACCAGCAGAGACCCCGGGGTGCGGAGCACAGATACGCAGTATTTT; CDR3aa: CATSRDPGVRSTDTQYF
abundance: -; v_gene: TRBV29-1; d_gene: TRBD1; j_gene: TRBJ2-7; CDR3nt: TGCAGCGTTGCCACTGGACAGGGCTTTTACGAGCAGTACTTC; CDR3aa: CSVATGQGFYEQYF
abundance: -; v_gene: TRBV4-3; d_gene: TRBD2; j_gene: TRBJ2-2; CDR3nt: TGCGCCAGCAGCCCTAGCGGGGGGGCCTTGACCGGGGAGCTGTTTTTT; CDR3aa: CASSPSGGALTGELFF
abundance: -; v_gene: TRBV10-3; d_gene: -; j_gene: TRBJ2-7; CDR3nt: TGTGCCATCAGTTCCGGGACTCAGGGGGGCTACGAGCAGTACTTC; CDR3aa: CAISSGTQGGYEQYF
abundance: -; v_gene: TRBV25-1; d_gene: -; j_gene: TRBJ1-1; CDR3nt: TGTGCCAGCAAAAGTCTCGGGGCAGAGACAGCTTTCTTT; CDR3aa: CASKSLGAETAFF
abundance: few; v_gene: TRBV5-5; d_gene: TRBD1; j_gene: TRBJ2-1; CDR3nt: TGTGCCAGCAGCCGCCAATACCGGGACAGGGTGGGTGAGCAGTTCTTC; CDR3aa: CASSRQYRDRVGEQFF